This T cell receptor beta chain was identified during a study of cytomegalovirus exposure and HLA in healthy donors. The V gene's germline CDR1 is MNHNY and CDR2 SVGAGI (reference sequence). The V and J ends lost 5 bases and 1 base respectively, with 12 bases between them. The CDR3 consists of 15 residues. Only a few counts were recorded for this clone. The PCR was carried out with 60 Vbeta primers and 13 Jbeta primers. Assay: immunoSEQ multiplex PCR; the TCRdb copy retains only in-frame clones and omits some. The sample includes 100,000 to 150,000 clones, 60% to 85% of them seen just once. This clonotype was obtained from a man aged 30-40 years in good health and CMV-seronegative. V and J are TRBV6-6 and TRBJ1-5, with D perhaps matching TRBD1 (6 bases). Sequenced input: PBMCs. CDR3 sequence: CASSHRESSNQPQHF. The CDR3 nucleotides read TGTGCCAGCAGTCACAGGGAATCGAGCAATCAGCCCCAGCATTTT.